Shown below are 22 T cell receptor beta chains from a single sample sequenced in a study of beta chain features in type 1 diabetes. The study reverse transcribed the entire isolated RNA, so it sequenced expressed TCRB transcripts. Libraries were prepared by immunoSEQ multiplex PCR; TCRdb keeps only in-frame clonotypes and omits some of them. Of about 130,000 clones in the sample, about a tenth were seen once. Source material: central memory CD4+ T cells from blood. The receptors originated from a man younger than 35 in good health.

The chain recombines TRBV20-1 with TRBJ1-6; unclear D gene. The ends were cut back, 5 bases at V and 8 bases at J, with 7 bases in the middle. Germline lookup yields CDR1 DFQATT and CDR2 SNEGSKA (reference sequence). This CDR3 is 11 amino acids long. CDR3 sequence: CSAEGDSPLHF. CDR3 nucleotides: TGCAGTGCTGAGGGAGATTCACCCCTCCACTTT.

This clone was counted a few times. The V and J genes are TRBV30 and TRBJ2-5; D call uncertain. Germline V gene sequence: CDR1 GTSNPN, CDR2 SVGIG (reference sequence). The V gene lost 8 bases and the J gene lost 4 bases, with 11 bases spanning the gap. This CDR3 comprises 11 residues. The CDR3 region is CALKSLETQYF. CDR3 nucleotide sequence: TGTGCCCTAAAGAGCTTAGAGACCCAGTACTTC. Full variable domain (remainder filled in from reference TRBV30 and TRBJ2-5): SQTIHQWPATLVQPVGSPLSLECTVEGTSNPNLYWYRQAAGRGLQLLFYSVGIGQISSEVPQNLSASRPQDRQFILSSKKLLLSDSGFYLCALKSLETQYFGPGTRLLVL.

The chain is built from TRBV5-6 and TRBJ1-2; 7 positions match TRBD1. The CDR3 spans 14 residues. V was pared by 4 bases and J by 6 bases, with 9 bases of the junction left unmatched. Per germline, CDR1 SGHDT and CDR2 YYEEEE. The DNA for the CDR3 is TGTGCCAGCAGCCCCCGACAGGGCGATCATGGCTACACCTTC. Its protein product is CASSPRQGDHGYTF.

The chain employs TRBV7-8 and TRBJ1-5; D might be TRBD1 (6 bases). Per the germline V gene, CDR1 is SGHVS and CDR2 is FQNEAQ. V lost 0 bases, J lost 1 base, and 7 bases lay in between. The CDR3 spans 15 residues. As DNA, the CDR3 is TGTGCCAGCAGCTTAGCTCAGGGGAGCAATCAGCCCCAGCATTTT. This codes for CASSLAQGSNQPQHF. Looking up the rest from reference TRBV7-8 and TRBJ1-5 gives the full variable domain: GAGVSQSPRYKVAKRGQDVALRCDPISGHVSLFWYQQALGQGPEFLTYFQNEAQLDKSGLPSDRFFAERPEGSVSTLKIQRTQQEDSAVYLCASSLAQGSNQPQHFGDGTRLSIL.

This clone was picked up many times. The V call is TRBV19, the J call TRBJ1-5, with D hard to call. Germline V gene sequence: CDR1 LNHDA, CDR2 SQIVND (reference sequence). Between the trimmed V and J ends, which lost 7 bases and 3 bases, there was a span of 10 bases. The CDR3 has 13 amino acids. The CDR3 reads CASTKTYNQPQHF. The CDR3 nucleotides read TGTGCCAGTACCAAGACATACAATCAGCCCCAGCATTTT.

The chain links TRBV7-7 to TRBJ2-1, with a weak D call TRBD2 (6 bases). V lost 6 bases and J 0 bases, leaving 18 bases between the germline ends. CDR1 is SSHAT, CDR2 FNYEAQ, per germline (reference sequence). CDR3 size: 17 residues. The CDR3 DNA sequence: TGTGCCAGCAGTTCCCTAAGCGGGCCCAGCTCCTACAATGAGCAGTTCTTC. Its protein is CASSSLSGPSSYNEQFF. Full variable domain (outside the CDR3, taken from reference TRBV7-7 and TRBJ2-1): GAGVSQSPRYKVTKRGQDVTLRCDPISSHATLYWYQQALGQGPEFLTYFNYEAQPDKSGLPSDRFSAERPEGSISTLTIQRTEQRDSAMYRCASSSLSGPSSYNEQFFGPGTRLTVL.

This clone was observed once. The V call is TRBV11-2, the J call TRBJ2-7; TRBD1 aligns across 8 bases. This CDR3 contains 14 residues. The germline gives CDR1 SGHAT, CDR2 FQNNGV. With V trimmed by 2 bases and J by 2 bases, 2 bases remained unmatched. The CDR3 bases are TGTGCCAGCAGCTTACCAGGGGGCGCCTACGAGCAGTACTTC. Its translation is CASSLPGGAYEQYF.

This clone was recorded a few times. The V and J genes are TRBV4-2 and TRBJ2-2, with 7 positions matching TRBD2. Per the germline V gene, CDR1 is LGHNA and CDR2 is YNFKEQ. The CDR3 is 16 residues long. V dropped 1 base and J dropped 3; count of bases not matched to a gene: 5. CDR3: CASSQVGLVDTGELFF. The CDR3 DNA reads as TGTGCCAGCAGCCAAGTTGGACTAGTGGACACCGGGGAGCTGTTTTTT.

This clone is a singleton in its sample. V gene TRBV5-5 combines with J gene TRBJ1-5, with TRBD1 matching 7 bases. The junction had 17 bases not matched to a gene; V was cut back by 5 bases and J by 9 bases. This CDR3 is built from 16 residues. In germline, CDR1 is SGHKS, CDR2 YYEKEE (reference sequence). The CDR3: CASSPRTQDRKGPQHF. For the CDR3, the DNA is TGTGCCAGCAGTCCCCGTACCCAGGACAGGAAAGGGCCCCAGCATTTT.

The rearrangement links TRBV25-1 to TRBJ2-1; 10 bases align to TRBD1. Germline CDR1 is MGHDK and CDR2 is SYGVNS. This CDR3 comprises 15 residues. J gave up 7 bases and V 5 bases, and 8 bases lay outside the gene matches. CDR3 sequence reads: CASSLPGTGVNEQFF. Written as DNA, the CDR3 is TGTGCCAGCAGTCTACCGGGGACAGGGGTAAATGAGCAGTTCTTC.

The chain recombines TRBV7-2 with TRBJ1-3; D unresolved. Trimming pared 5 bases from V and 8 bases from J, leaving 13 bases between. The CDR3 is 13 residues long. The germline CDR1 and CDR2 sequences are SGHTA and FQGNSA. The CDR3 region has the DNA TGTGCCAGCAGCCTTAACGTACGGGACACCATATATTTT. This encodes CASSLNVRDTIYF.

The rearrangement uses TRBV5-1 and TRBJ1-4, with D uncertain. Per the germline V gene, CDR1 is SGHRS and CDR2 is YFSETQ. The V end lost 2 bases, the J end lost 0 bases, and 8 bases lay between the germline ends. The CDR3 loop spans 15 amino acids. This CDR3 is CASSLDFATNEKLFF. CDR3 in DNA: TGCGCCAGCAGCTTAGACTTCGCAACTAATGAAAAACTGTTTTTT.

In this sample, this clone turned up a few times. The genes are TRBV9 and TRBJ1-3; D gene uncertain. The CDR3 has 15 residues. CDR1 and CDR2 from the germline V gene are SGDLS and YYNGEE. Trimming took 4 bases from V and 1 from J, leaving 12 bases between them. The CDR3 nucleotides are TGTGCCAGCAGCCCCCACGTGGCATCTGGAAACACCATATATTTT. It specifies CASSPHVASGNTIYF.

The chain carries TRBV6-5 and TRBJ2-1; 9 nucleotides line up with TRBD2. After removal of 2 bases from V and 8 bases from J, the junction contained 7 bases not matched to a gene. The CDR3 spans 15 residues. Germline-derived CDR1 and CDR2 are MNHEY and SVGAGI. The CDR3: CASSYVGRTSDEQFF. CDR3 sequence (DNA): TGTGCCAGCAGTTACGTGGGTAGGACTAGCGATGAGCAGTTCTTC.

This clone has just a few counts. The gene calls are TRBV5-1 and TRBJ2-3; D is ambiguous. V was clipped by 3 bases and J by 0 bases, with 2 bases between them. Germline CDR1 and CDR2: SGHRS and YFSETQ. This CDR3 is 12 amino acids long. CDR3 in amino acids: CASSSSTDTQYF. CDR3 in DNA: TGCGCCAGCAGCTCTAGCACAGATACGCAGTATTTT.

The rearrangement uses TRBV2 and TRBJ2-4, with D perhaps TRBD2 (5 bases). This CDR3 has 16 amino acids. Per the germline V gene, CDR1 is SNHLY and CDR2 is FYNNEI. Trimming left V 4 bases short and J 5 bases short, with 18 bases between. Written as DNA, the CDR3 is TGTGCCAGCAGTGCTTGGAGGACCGGCTTGGAAAACATTCAGTACTTC. Its translation: CASSAWRTGLENIQYF.

The DNA of the CDR3 is TGTGCCAGCAGCCTCGGACACACTGGGTATGGCTACACCTTC. Protein product: CASSLGHTGYGYTF. V is TRBV5-6 and J is TRBJ1-2, with D perhaps matching TRBD1 (5 bases). From germline, CDR1 is SGHDT and CDR2 YYEEEE. CDR3 length: 14 amino acids. Trimming stripped 4 bases from V and 5 bases from J, with 15 bases between.

V is TRBV5-6 and J is TRBJ2-5; D unresolved. Germline CDR1 is SGHDT and CDR2 is YYEEEE. This CDR3 region has 15 residues. V lost 0 bases and J 0 bases, leaving 9 bases between the germline ends. The CDR3 DNA follows: TGTGCCAGCAGCTTGGGCTACCGGGACCAAGAGACCCAGTACTTC. As protein: CASSLGYRDQETQYF.

This clone has a handful of counts. The chain couples TRBV4-3 to TRBJ1-2; D unclear. This CDR3 spans 15 amino acids. In germline, CDR1 is LGHNA, CDR2 YSLEER. Trimming took off 0 bases at V and 0 bases at J, with 8 bases between the two ends. The CDR3 DNA reads TGCGCCAGCAGCCAAGATCTCGGAGCTAACTATGGCTACACCTTC. As protein: CASSQDLGANYGYTF.

The sample holds a few counts of this clone. This chain links TRBV29-1 with TRBJ1-2; 9 nucleotides agree with TRBD1. Germline CDR1 and CDR2: SQVTM and ANQGSEA. The CDR3 is 13 residues long. J was trimmed by 2 bases and V by 8 bases; bases with no gene match: 6. CDR3: CSSGQGQNYGYTF. The CDR3 DNA sequence: TGCAGCTCGGGACAGGGCCAAAACTATGGCTACACCTTC.

CDR3 DNA sequence: TGTGCCAGTAGACTAGCGGGGGGTGAGACCCAGTACTTC. Residues: CASRLAGGETQYF. The gene calls are TRBV5-8 and TRBJ2-5; TRBD2 agrees at 13 bases. The CDR3 contains 13 residues. V lost 8 bases to trimming and J lost 5 bases; unmatched junction nucleotides: 3. From germline, CDR1 is SGHTS and CDR2 YDEGEE.

The chain links TRBV6-5 to TRBJ1-2; 9 nucleotides match TRBD1. The CDR3 has 13 residues. With 6 bases clipped from V and 8 bases from J, the junction kept 7 bases outside the gene matches. Germline V gene sequence: CDR1 MNHEY, CDR2 SVGAGI. CDR3 nucleotide sequence: TGTGCCAGCAGCCCCGGGACAGGGAGCGGCTACACCTTC. It encodes CASSPGTGSGYTF.